The 29 T cell receptor beta chains listed next were all sequenced from one sample in a study of shared clonotypes between healthy human individuals. Libraries were prepared by immunoSEQ multiplex PCR; TCRdb keeps only in-frame clonotypes and omits some of them. In the table there are a few million clones, approximately 95% of which are singletons. Sample: naive CD4+ T cells from PBMCs. Subset described: CD45RA+ positively selected. These receptor sequences come from a man between 18 and 29 years old in good health. Some clones in this sample may be carry-over from other donors' samples.

In regard to this clone: The sample has other DNA sequences that encode this CDR3 too. This chain links TRBV15 with TRBJ2-1; D remains ambiguous. Deletions cut 0 bases from V and 3 bases from J, with 9 bases between. The CDR3 sequence is 15 residues long. Germline V gene lookup returns CDR1 LNHNV and CDR2 YYDKDF (reference sequence). CDR3 amino acids: CATSRDLAVYNEQFF. The CDR3 DNA reads TGTGCCACCAGCAGAGATTTGGCAGTCTACAATGAGCAGTTCTTC.

This chain uses TRBV6-5 with TRBJ2-1, with TRBD1 as a possible D gene (6 bases). The CDR3 contains 15 residues. Trimming removed 6 bases at V and 1 base at J, with 13 bases between. CDR1 is MNHEY and CDR2 is SVGAGI in the germline V gene. CDR3: CASSTGTGSYNEQFF. In DNA form, the CDR3 reads TGTGCCAGCAGCACAGGGACGGGGTCCTACAATGAGCAGTTCTTC.

This clone was found once. The V call is TRBV7-9, the J call TRBJ1-1; 7 bases are shared with TRBD1. The V gene's germline CDR1 is SEHNR and CDR2 FQNEAQ (reference sequence). The CDR3 is 16 residues long. The ends lost 0 bases at V and 0 bases at J; junction bases unmatched: 4. Here the CDR3 reads CASSLAGGGMNTEAFF. In DNA, the CDR3 is TGTGCCAGCAGCTTAGCAGGGGGCGGAATGAACACTGAAGCTTTCTTT. The variable domain in full, with the rest retrieved from reference TRBV7-9 and TRBJ1-1, is DTGVSQNPRHKITKRGQNVTFRCDPISEHNRLYWYRQTLGQGPEFLTYFQNEAQLEKSRLLSDRFSAERPKGSFSTLEIQRTEQGDSAMYLCASSLAGGGMNTEAFFGQGTRLTVV.

The chain joins TRBV29-1 to TRBJ2-3; 14 positions agree with TRBD2. The junction had 7 bases not matched to a gene; V was cut back by 5 bases and J by 3 bases. This CDR3 has 16 amino acids. Germline V CDR1 and CDR2: SQVTM, ANQGSEA. This CDR3 reads CSVLGLAGVSTDTQYF. In nucleotides, the CDR3 is TGCAGCGTTTTGGGACTAGCGGGAGTTTCGACAGATACGCAGTATTTT.

The rearrangement joins TRBV27 to TRBJ2-7; 14 bases agree with TRBD2. In germline, CDR1 is MNHEY, CDR2 SMNVEV (reference sequence). CDR3 size: 16 residues. Trimming removed 3 bases from V and 2 bases from J; junction bases left unmatched: 3. In DNA, the CDR3 is TGTGCCAGCAGTTTTGGGACTAGCGGGGGCCCCTACGAGCAGTACTTC. Protein product: CASSFGTSGGPYEQYF.

The chain carries TRBV9 and TRBJ1-1; perhaps TRBD1 as D (6 bases). Germline CDR1 and CDR2: SGDLS and YYNGEE. V was pared by 4 bases and J by 2 bases, with 18 bases between. This CDR3 spans 16 amino acids. The CDR3 coding sequence is TGTGCCAGCAGCCCCCAGGGTCCAGGGGTTAACACTGAAGCTTTCTTT. It translates to CASSPQGPGVNTEAFF. Full variable domain (rest looked up from reference TRBV9 and TRBJ1-1): DSGVTQTPKHLITATGQRVTLRCSPRSGDLSVYWYQQSLDQGLQFLIQYYNGEERAKGNILERFSAQQFPDLHSELNLSSLELGDSALYFCASSPQGPGVNTEAFFGQGTRLTVV.

The V gene is TRBV4-3, the J gene TRBJ2-2, with D maybe TRBD2 (5 bases). Germline V gives CDR1 LGHNA, CDR2 YSLEER. The CDR3 consists of 16 residues. V dropped 0 bases and J dropped 3 bases, with 11 bases sitting between them. The CDR3 coding sequence is TGCGCCAGCAGCCAAGAACTAGGAGGCGACACCGGGGAGCTGTTTTTT. It codes for CASSQELGGDTGELFF.

The rearrangement joins TRBV28 to TRBJ1-5; tentative D call: TRBD1 (5 bases). V lost 10 bases and J 4 bases, leaving 17 bases between the germline ends. Germline lookup yields CDR1 MDHEN and CDR2 SYDVKM. The CDR3 sequence is 14 residues long. The CDR3 coding sequence is TGTGCCACCGAGTTGGGACTGATTAATCAGCCCCAGCATTTT. This sequence encodes CATELGLINQPQHF. Full variable domain (outside the CDR3, taken from reference TRBV28 and TRBJ1-5): DVKVTQSSRYLVKRTGEKVFLECVQDMDHENMFWYRQDPGLGLRLIYFSYDVKMKEKGDIPEGYSVSREKKERFSLILESASTNQTSMYLCATELGLINQPQHFGDGTRLSIL.

The chain joins TRBV19 to TRBJ1-2; 7 nucleotides match TRBD1. CDR3 length equals 15 residues. Germline V gives CDR1 LNHDA, CDR2 SQIVND (reference sequence). With V trimmed by 8 bases and J by 8 bases, 17 bases remained unmatched. The DNA of the CDR3 is TGTGCCAGTGTAAGGGGGGACAGTCCCTCCTTCGGCTACACCTTC. Protein product: CASVRGDSPSFGYTF.

The chain employs TRBV4-3 and TRBJ2-7, with TRBD1 identical over 7 bases. Trimming removed 3 bases from V and 7 bases from J; junction bases left unmatched: 9. The CDR3 spans 14 residues. Germline-derived CDR1 and CDR2 are LGHNA and YSLEER. The CDR3 DNA follows: TGCGCCAGCAGCCAGGTTCGACAGGGAAGGGAGCAGTACTTC. It is translated as CASSQVRQGREQYF.

V usage is TRBV2 and J usage is TRBJ2-5, with D perhaps TRBD1 (5 bases). The CDR3 extends over 12 amino acids. In germline, CDR1 is SNHLY, CDR2 FYNNEI. The V end lost 7 bases, the J end lost 5 bases, and 11 bases lay between the germline ends. CDR3 sequence: CASTTDIETQYF. CDR3 sequence (DNA): TGTGCCAGCACGACGGACATCGAGACCCAGTACTTC.

The chain employs TRBV11-3 and TRBJ2-1; 8 bases match TRBD2. Per the germline V gene, CDR1 is SGHNT and CDR2 is YENEEA. Trimming cost V 3 bases and J 7 bases; bases outside gene matches: 11. This CDR3 is 16 amino acids long. CDR3 DNA: TGTGCCAGCAGCTTGTGGACTAGCCCGCCTGGAAATGAGCAGTTCTTC. Translating it yields CASSLWTSPPGNEQFF.

This rearrangement joins TRBV2 to TRBJ2-3; the match to TRBD2 covers 9 bases. Germline CDR1 SNHLY, CDR2 FYNNEI. The J segment lost 2 bases and the V segment lost 4 bases, leaving 7 bases of the junction unmatched. This CDR3 region has 16 residues. The DNA for the CDR3 is TGTGCCAGCAGTGTTCTAGCGGGAAAGGTCACAGATACGCAGTATTTT. Protein sequence: CASSVLAGKVTDTQYF.

The gene calls are TRBV2 and TRBJ1-3; unclear D gene. CDR1 is SNHLY, CDR2 FYNNEI, per germline. The V and J ends lost 7 bases and 4 bases respectively, with 11 bases between them. The CDR3 contains 13 residues. CDR3 amino acids: CASTFFGGNTIYF. The CDR3 nucleotides read TGTGCCAGCACCTTCTTTGGCGGAAACACCATATATTTT. The full variable domain, rest sourced from reference TRBV2 and TRBJ1-3, is EPEVTQTPSHQVTQMGQEVILRCVPISNHLYFYWYRQILGQKVEFLVSFYNNEISEKSEIFDDQFSVERPDGSNFTLKIRSTKLEDSAMYFCASTFFGGNTIYFGEGSWLTVV.

The chain couples TRBV5-1 to TRBJ1-5; D might be TRBD1 (5 bases). CDR3 size: 16 residues. V was clipped by 2 bases and J by 0 bases, with 12 bases between them. CDR1 and CDR2 (germline): SGHRS, YFSETQ. CDR3 in DNA: TGCGCCAGCAGCTTACAACCCGGGGGTAGCAATCAGCCCCAGCATTTT. This codes for CASSLQPGGSNQPQHF.

This sequence joins TRBV11-2 and TRBJ2-2, with TRBD2 identical over 11 bases. The length of the CDR3 is 15 residues. Losses at the gene ends were 3 bases for V and 6 bases for J; bases not matched to a gene: 3. CDR1 is SGHAT and CDR2 is FQNNGV in the germline V gene. CDR3 residues: CASSFLAGGPGELFF. The CDR3 bases are TGTGCCAGCAGCTTCTTAGCGGGAGGGCCCGGGGAGCTGTTTTTT.

The V call is TRBV28, the J call TRBJ1-5, with D perhaps TRBD1 (6 bases). CDR1 and CDR2 (germline): MDHEN, SYDVKM. Trimming removed 7 bases from V and 7 bases from J, with 23 bases in between. This CDR3 has 16 residues. The CDR3 DNA is TGTGCCAGCACCAAGTCCTTGGGACATGGGGAACAGCCCCAGCATTTT. Protein product: CASTKSLGHGEQPQHF.

Worth noting for this clone: Distinct nucleotide sequences in the sample also encode this CDR3. The gene calls are TRBV11-3 and TRBJ2-3, with D perhaps matching TRBD2 (6 bases). V was pared by 3 bases and J by 2 bases, with 9 bases between. Germline CDR1 is SGHNT and CDR2 is YENEEA. The CDR3 runs to 14 residues. CDR3 nucleotide sequence: TGTGCCAGCAGCTTGGGAGGAGCCACAGATACGCAGTATTTT. It yields the protein CASSLGGATDTQYF.

The table lists this clone with a few counts. The chain carries TRBV5-1 and TRBJ2-7, with D perhaps TRBD1 (6 bases). Trimming removed 2 bases at V and 5 bases at J, with 14 bases between. This CDR3 has 14 amino acids. Germline values: CDR1 SGHRS, CDR2 YFSETQ. In DNA form, the CDR3 reads TGCGCCAGCAGCTTAGGGGACATCTATGACGAGCAGTACTTC. It specifies CASSLGDIYDEQYF.

The rearrangement links TRBV11-2 to TRBJ2-5; 10 bases fit TRBD1. The CDR3 is made up of 17 amino acids. CDR1 and CDR2 (germline): SGHAT, FQNNGV. After removal of 1 base from V and 5 bases from J, the junction contained 10 bases not matched to a gene. The CDR3 DNA follows: TGTGCCAGCAGCTTAGGTCCGGGACAGGGGACGCGGGAGACCCAGTACTTC. Translated: CASSLGPGQGTRETQYF.

The chain links TRBV5-1 to TRBJ1-2; 8 bases line up with TRBD1. CDR1 SGHRS and CDR2 YFSETQ come from the germline V gene. The V and J ends lost 0 bases and 5 bases, in that order; junction bases with no gene match: 6. This CDR3 is 15 amino acids long. CDR3 nucleotides: TGCGCCAGCAGCTTGGAGGACAGGGCTGGGTATGGCTACACCTTC. The encoded protein is CASSLEDRAGYGYTF. The full variable domain, completed using reference TRBV5-1 and TRBJ1-2, is KAGVTQTPRYLIKTRGQQVTLSCSPISGHRSVSWYQQTPGQGLQFLFEYFSETQRNKGNFPGRFSGRQFSNSRSEMNVSTLELGDSALYLCASSLEDRAGYGYTFGSGTRLTVV.

The genes are TRBV6-5 and TRBJ2-1; D gene unclear. CDR3 length: 13 amino acids. CDR1 and CDR2 (germline): MNHEY, SVGAGI. Between the trimmed V and J ends, which lost 1 base and 10 bases, there was a span of 11 bases. The CDR3 region is CASSYFLVGEQFF. CDR3 nucleotide sequence: TGTGCCAGCAGTTACTTCCTCGTGGGAGAGCAGTTCTTC.

J is TRBJ2-7 and V is TRBV5-1; possibly TRBD1 for D (5 bases). Trimming left V 2 bases short and J 2 bases short, with 11 bases between. The CDR3 runs to 14 residues. From germline, CDR1 is SGHRS and CDR2 YFSETQ. The CDR3 protein is CASSFQGGAYEQYF. DNA of the CDR3: TGCGCCAGCAGCTTTCAGGGTGGTGCCTACGAGCAGTACTTC.

The chain recombines TRBV5-1 with TRBJ2-3, with unresolved D. The CDR3 has 15 residues. V was clipped by 3 bases and J by 2 bases, with 13 bases between them. Germline V gives CDR1 SGHRS, CDR2 YFSETQ. The CDR3 spells CASSSSSAITDTQYF. In DNA, the CDR3 is TGCGCCAGCAGCTCTTCGTCAGCGATCACAGATACGCAGTATTTT.

Notes on this clone: The identical CDR3 is also encoded by other nucleotide sequences in the sample. The V and J genes are TRBV5-1 and TRBJ2-2; D is perhaps TRBD1 (5 bases). Trimming shortened V by 0 bases and J by 4 bases, and 7 bases separated the two germline ends. The CDR3 has 14 residues. Germline V lookup: CDR1 SGHRS, CDR2 YFSETQ. CDR3 in DNA: TGCGCCAGCAGCTTGGAGGGGTCCACCGGGGAGCTGTTTTTT. This translates into CASSLEGSTGELFF.

Comments on this clone: The junction does not match germline at one end; this may be a read error. V and J are TRBV4-2 and TRBJ1-6; D gene unclear. The CDR3 covers 12 residues. CDR1 and CDR2 (germline): LGHNA, YNFKEQ. CDR3 in amino acids: CASSHYDSPLHF. DNA of the CDR3: TGTGCCAGCAGCCACTATGATTCACCCCTCCACTTT.

V is TRBV5-1 and J is TRBJ2-1; D perhaps matches TRBD2 (5 bases). The CDR3 runs 13 residues. Looked up from germline, CDR1 is SGHRS and CDR2 is YFSETQ. Between the trimmed V and J ends, which lost 6 bases and 4 bases, there was a span of 11 bases. This CDR3 reads CASTPSGYNEQFF. As DNA, the CDR3 is TGCGCCAGCACCCCGTCGGGGTACAATGAGCAGTTCTTC. Filled out from reference TRBV5-1 and TRBJ2-1, the complete variable domain reads KAGVTQTPRYLIKTRGQQVTLSCSPISGHRSVSWYQQTPGQGLQFLFEYFSETQRNKGNFPGRFSGRQFSNSRSEMNVSTLELGDSALYLCASTPSGYNEQFFGPGTRLTVL.

This sequence joins TRBV10-3 and TRBJ2-3; no definite D call. This CDR3 is built from 14 residues. Germline V gene sequence: CDR1 ENHRY, CDR2 SYGVKD. V lost 0 bases and J 4 bases, leaving 8 bases between the germline ends. CDR3 coding DNA: TGTGCCATCAGTGAGTCGACCCACCCAGATACGCAGTATTTT. Translated: CAISESTHPDTQYF.

V is TRBV19 and J is TRBJ2-2; D possibly corresponds to TRBD1 (5 bases). Trimming took off 5 bases at V and 6 bases at J, with 13 bases between the two ends. The CDR3 covers 14 residues. Looked up from germline, CDR1 is LNHDA and CDR2 is SQIVND (reference sequence). The CDR3 region is CASSWGRVSGELFF. The DNA of the CDR3 is TGTGCCAGTAGTTGGGGCAGGGTATCCGGGGAGCTGTTTTTT.